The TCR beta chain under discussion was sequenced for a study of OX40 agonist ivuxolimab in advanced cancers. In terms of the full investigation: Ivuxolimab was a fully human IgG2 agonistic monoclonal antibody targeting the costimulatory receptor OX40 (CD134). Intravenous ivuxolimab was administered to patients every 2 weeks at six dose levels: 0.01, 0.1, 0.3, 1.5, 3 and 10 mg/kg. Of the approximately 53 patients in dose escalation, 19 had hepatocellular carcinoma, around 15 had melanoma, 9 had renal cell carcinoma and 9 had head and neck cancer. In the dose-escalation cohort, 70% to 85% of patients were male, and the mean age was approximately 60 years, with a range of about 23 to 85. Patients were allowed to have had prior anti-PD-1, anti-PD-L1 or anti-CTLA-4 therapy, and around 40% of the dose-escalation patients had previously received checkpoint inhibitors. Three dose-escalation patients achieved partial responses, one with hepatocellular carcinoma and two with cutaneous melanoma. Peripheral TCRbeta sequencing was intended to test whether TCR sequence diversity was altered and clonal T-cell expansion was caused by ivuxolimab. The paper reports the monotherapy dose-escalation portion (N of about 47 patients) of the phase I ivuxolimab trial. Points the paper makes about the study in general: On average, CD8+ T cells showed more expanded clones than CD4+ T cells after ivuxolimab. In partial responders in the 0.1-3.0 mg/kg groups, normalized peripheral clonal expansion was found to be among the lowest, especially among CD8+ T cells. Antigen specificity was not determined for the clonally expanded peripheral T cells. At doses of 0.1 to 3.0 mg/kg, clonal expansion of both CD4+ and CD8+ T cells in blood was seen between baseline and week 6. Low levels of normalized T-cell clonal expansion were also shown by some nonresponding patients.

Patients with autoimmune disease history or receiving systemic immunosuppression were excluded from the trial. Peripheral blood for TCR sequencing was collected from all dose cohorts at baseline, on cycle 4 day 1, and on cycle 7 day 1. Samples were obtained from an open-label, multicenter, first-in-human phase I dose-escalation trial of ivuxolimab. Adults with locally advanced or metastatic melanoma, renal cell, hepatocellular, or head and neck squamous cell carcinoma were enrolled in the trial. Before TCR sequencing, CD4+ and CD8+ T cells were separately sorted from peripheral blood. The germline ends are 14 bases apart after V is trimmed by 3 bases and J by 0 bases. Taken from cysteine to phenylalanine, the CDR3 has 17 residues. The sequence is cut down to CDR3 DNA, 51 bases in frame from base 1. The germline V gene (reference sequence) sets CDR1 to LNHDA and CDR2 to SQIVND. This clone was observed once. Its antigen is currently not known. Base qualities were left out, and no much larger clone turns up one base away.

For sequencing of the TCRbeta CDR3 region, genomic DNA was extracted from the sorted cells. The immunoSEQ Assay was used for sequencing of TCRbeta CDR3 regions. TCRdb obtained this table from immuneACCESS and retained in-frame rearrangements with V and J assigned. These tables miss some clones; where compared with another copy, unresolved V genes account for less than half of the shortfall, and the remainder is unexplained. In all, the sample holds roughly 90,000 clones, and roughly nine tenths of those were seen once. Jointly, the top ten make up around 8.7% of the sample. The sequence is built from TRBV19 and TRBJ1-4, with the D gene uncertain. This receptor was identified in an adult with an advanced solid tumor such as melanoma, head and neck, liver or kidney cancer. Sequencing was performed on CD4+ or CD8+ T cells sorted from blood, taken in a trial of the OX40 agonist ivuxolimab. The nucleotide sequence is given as TGTGCCAGTAGTATCTTTGGCCAGGTCGCAACTAATGAAAAACTGTTTTTT. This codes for CASSIFGQVATNEKLFF.